The next 12 T cell receptor beta chains were all read from a single sample in a study of blood T cell repertoires in COVID-19. Using immunoSEQ multiplex PCR, the repertoire was profiled, and TCRdb retains in-frame clones only, with some absent. The table includes around 150,000 clones, approximately 91% detected once. The sample comprised peripheral blood. The receptors shown here come from a man aged 18 to 29 with acute or convalescent COVID-19.

J is TRBJ2-3 and V is TRBV5-5; 16 bases align to TRBD2. Per germline, CDR1 SGHKS and CDR2 YYEKEE (reference sequence). The CDR3 length is 19 residues. Trimming cost V 4 bases and J 6 bases; bases outside gene matches: 14. CDR3 sequence (DNA): TGTGCCAGCAGCCGAGGGCCGGGACTAGCGGGAGGGCTCACGGATACGCAGTATTTT. Translating gives CASSRGPGLAGGLTDTQYF.

The V and J genes are TRBV9 and TRBJ1-1; 8 nucleotides match TRBD1. The germline V gene encodes CDR1 SGDLS and CDR2 YYNGEE. J gave up 11 bases and V 4 bases, and 10 bases lay outside the gene matches. The CDR3 consists of 13 residues. The CDR3 loop reads CASSTATGDGAFF. The CDR3 bases are TGTGCCAGCAGCACCGCGACAGGGGACGGGGCTTTCTTT.

This rearrangement joins TRBV29-1 to TRBJ1-1; the D is unclear. CDR1 and CDR2 from the germline V gene are SQVTM and ANQGSEA. This CDR3 spans 13 amino acids. Deletions cut 3 bases from V and 0 bases from J, with 8 bases between. CDR3 in amino acids: CSVETRMNTEAFF. The CDR3 coding sequence is TGCAGCGTTGAGACGAGGATGAACACTGAAGCTTTCTTT.

V gene TRBV3-1 (or the pseudogene TRBV3-2) combines with J gene TRBJ2-5; weak D call: TRBD2 (6 bases). Trimming left V 0 bases short and J 2 bases short, with 19 bases between. The germline V gene encodes CDR1 LGHDT and CDR2 YNNKEL (reference sequence). This CDR3 spans 18 amino acids. This CDR3 is CASSQDHKVGRIQETQYF. The CDR3 DNA follows: TGTGCCAGCAGCCAAGATCATAAAGTGGGGAGGATTCAAGAGACCCAGTACTTC.

V usage is TRBV7-2 and J usage is TRBJ1-2, with TRBD1 identical over 9 bases. The CDR3 runs 14 residues. Trimming at V came to 7 bases and at J to 8 bases, leaving 11 bases not matched to a gene. Looked up from germline, CDR1 is SGHTA and CDR2 is FQGNSA. CDR3 sequence (DNA): TGTGCCAGCAACCCGGACAGGGGCCCGGGGGGCTACACCTTC. Protein product: CASNPDRGPGGYTF.

This clone was counted once. The J gene is TRBJ1-2, the V gene TRBV6-6, with D possibly being TRBD1 (5 bases). V lost 7 bases and J lost 4, with 16 bases in between. There are 14 residues in the CDR3. The V gene's germline CDR1 is MNHNY and CDR2 SVGAGI (reference sequence). CDR3 protein: CASTQTQGAYGYTF. The CDR3 bases are TGTGCCAGCACTCAAACCCAGGGCGCCTATGGCTACACCTTC.

The chain carries TRBV5-1 and TRBJ1-3; D possibly corresponds to TRBD1 (5 bases). The CDR3 extends over 19 amino acids. Trimming took off 0 bases at V and 0 bases at J, with 19 bases between the two ends. Germline V CDR1 and CDR2: SGHRS, YFSETQ. The CDR3 sequence: CASSLGPPHGGSSGNTIYF. The CDR3 DNA sequence: TGCGCCAGCAGCTTGGGTCCACCCCACGGGGGGTCCTCTGGAAACACCATATATTTT.

To note about this clone: Its ends do not fully match the called genes, so a read error is possible. The CDR3 loop reads CAGSYTLAGETYEQYF. DNA for the CDR3: TGTGCCGGCAGTTACACCCTAGCGGGGGAGACCTACGAGCAGTACTTC. The rearrangement links TRBV6-5 to TRBJ2-7, with TRBD2 matching over 10 bases. From germline, CDR1 is MNHEY and CDR2 SVGAGI. There are 16 residues in the CDR3.

This clone is a singleton in its sample. The V call is TRBV18, the J call TRBJ1-3; D remains ambiguous. V was pared by 2 bases and J by 0 bases, with 11 bases between. From germline, CDR1 is KGHSH and CDR2 LQKENI. The CDR3 is made up of 16 amino acids. The CDR3 DNA is TGTGCCAGCTCACCAGGGCCGCCCTCCTCTGGAAACACCATATATTTT. Amino acid sequence: CASSPGPPSSGNTIYF.

V gene TRBV6-4 combines with J gene TRBJ1-6; no clear D. Germline lookup yields CDR1 MRHNA and CDR2 SNTAGT. This CDR3 region has 14 residues. Trimming pared 7 bases from V and 9 bases from J, leaving 16 bases between. The chain's CDR3 is CASNGLPRTSPLHF. The CDR3, as DNA: TGTGCCAGCAATGGACTCCCGCGGACTTCACCCCTCCACTTT.

The CDR3 reads CASSLRTGGVSGNTIYF. The CDR3 DNA reads as TGTGCCAGCAGCCTCCGGACAGGGGGGGTCTCTGGAAACACCATATATTTT. V usage is TRBV7-2 and J usage is TRBJ1-3, with 10 bases lining up with TRBD1. This CDR3 region has 17 residues. Germline CDR1 SGHTA, CDR2 FQGNSA. Trimming removed 5 bases from V and 0 bases from J; junction bases left unmatched: 7.

The gene calls are TRBV4-2 and TRBJ1-5; 8 bases map to TRBD1. CDR1 is LGHNA, CDR2 YNFKEQ, per germline. The CDR3 is 18 amino acids. V shed 5 bases, J shed 0 bases, and the junction held 12 bases outside the gene matches. The CDR3 DNA reads TGTGCCAGCAGCTCCTCGACAGGGGCAACCTATAGCAATCAGCCCCAGCATTTT. This sequence encodes CASSSSTGATYSNQPQHF.